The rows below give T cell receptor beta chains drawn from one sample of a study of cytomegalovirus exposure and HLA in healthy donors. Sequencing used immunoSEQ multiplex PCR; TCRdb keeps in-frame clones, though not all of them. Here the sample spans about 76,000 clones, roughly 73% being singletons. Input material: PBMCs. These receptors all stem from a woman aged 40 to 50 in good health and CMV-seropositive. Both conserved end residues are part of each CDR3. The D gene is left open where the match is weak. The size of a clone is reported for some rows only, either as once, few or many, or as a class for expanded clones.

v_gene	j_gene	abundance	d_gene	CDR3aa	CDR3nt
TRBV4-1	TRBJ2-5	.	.	CASSQDSQETQYF	TGCGCCAGCAGCCAAGACAGCCAAGAGACCCAGTACTTC
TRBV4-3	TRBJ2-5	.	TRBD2	CASSQEYGGGQETQYF	TGCGCCAGCAGCCAAGAATACGGCGGGGGACAAGAGACCCAGTACTTC
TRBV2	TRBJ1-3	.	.	CASSATRSQAGNTIYF	TGTGCCAGCAGTGCTACCCGAAGCCAAGCGGGAAACACCATATATTTT
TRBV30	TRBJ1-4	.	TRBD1	CAWGTGQHEKLFF	TGTGCCTGGGGGACAGGGCAGCATGAAAAACTGTTTTTT
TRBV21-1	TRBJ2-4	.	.	CASSKARKGRAKNIQYF	TGTGCCAGCAGCAAAGCGCGGAAGGGGAGGGCCAAAAACATTCAGTACTTC
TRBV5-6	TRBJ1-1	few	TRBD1	CASSFGQGGGNTEAFF	TGTGCCAGCAGCTTCGGACAGGGAGGGGGGAACACTGAAGCTTTCTTT
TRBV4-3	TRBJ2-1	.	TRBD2	CASSRSGGSYNEQFF	TGCGCCAGCAGCCGTAGCGGGGGATCCTACAATGAGCAGTTCTTC
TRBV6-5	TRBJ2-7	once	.	CASSPPSQVFEQYF	TGTGCCAGCAGCCCCCCGAGCCAGGTTTTCGAGCAGTACTTC
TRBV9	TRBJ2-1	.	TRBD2	CASSLRTSGGQSSYNEQFF	TGTGCCAGCAGCCTAAGGACTAGCGGGGGTCAGTCCTCCTACAATGAGCAGTTCTTC
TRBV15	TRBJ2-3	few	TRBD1	CATSTRTGGTDTQYF	TGTGCCACCAGCACCCGGACAGGGGGCACAGATACGCAGTATTTT
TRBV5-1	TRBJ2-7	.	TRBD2	CASSLLAGGGEQYF	TGCGCCAGCAGCTTACTAGCGGGAGGGGGCGAGCAGTACTTC
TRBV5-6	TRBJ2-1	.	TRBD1	CASNYLDRGGNEQFF	TGTGCCAGCAACTATCTGGACAGGGGTGGGAATGAGCAGTTCTTC
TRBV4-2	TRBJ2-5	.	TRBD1	CASSSARQGRETQYF	TGTGCCAGCAGCTCCGCCCGACAGGGGCGGGAGACCCAGTACTTC
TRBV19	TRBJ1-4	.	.	CASSKGGVYEKLFF	TGTGCCAGTAGTAAAGGGGGAGTCTATGAAAAACTGTTTTTT
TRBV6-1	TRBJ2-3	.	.	CASSESGLTQYF	TGTGCCAGCAGCGAGAGTGGGCTTACGCAGTATTTT
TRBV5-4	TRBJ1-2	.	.	CASSFLGRDYGYTF	TGTGCCAGCAGCTTTCTCGGCAGGGACTATGGCTACACCTTC
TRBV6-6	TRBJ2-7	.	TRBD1	CATRTGTAEQYF	TGTGCCACCCGGACAGGGACGGCCGAGCAGTACTTC
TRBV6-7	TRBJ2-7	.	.	CASSYSRQGVYEQYF	TGTGCCAGCAGTTACTCACGGCAGGGCGTGTACGAGCAGTACTTC
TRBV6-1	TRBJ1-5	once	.	CASSESGGGNQPQHF	TGTGCCAGCAGTGAATCGGGGGGAGGCAATCAGCCCCAGCATTTT
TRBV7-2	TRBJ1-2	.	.	CASSLWTEGGYTF	TGTGCCAGCAGCCTCTGGACAGAAGGGGGCTACACCTTC
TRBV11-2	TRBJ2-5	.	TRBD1	CASNTVGQGSETQYF	TGTGCCAGCAACACGGTAGGACAGGGTTCGGAGACCCAGTACTTC
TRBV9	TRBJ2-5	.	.	CASSVESRLDLGTQYF	TGTGCCAGCAGCGTAGAGTCCCGACTAGATTTGGGGACCCAGTACTTC
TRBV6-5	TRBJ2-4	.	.	CATADSPGYNIQYF	TGTGCCACGGCTGACTCACCGGGATACAACATTCAGTACTTC
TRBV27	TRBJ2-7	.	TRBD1	CASRPQGVPYEQYF	TGTGCCAGCAGACCTCAGGGGGTCCCCTACGAGCAGTACTTC
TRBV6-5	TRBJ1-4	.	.	CASSFRETNEKLFF	TGTGCCAGCAGTTTCAGGGAAACTAATGAAAAACTGTTTTTT
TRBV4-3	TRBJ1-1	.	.	CASSQDAGPTEAFF	TGCGCCAGCAGCCAAGACGCAGGGCCCACTGAAGCTTTCTTT
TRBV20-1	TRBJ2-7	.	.	CSAKYGSVQYF	TGCAGTGCTAAATACGGTTCGGTACAGTACTTC
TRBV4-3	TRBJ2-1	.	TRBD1	CASSLYDRVQNEQFF	TGCGCCAGCAGCCTTTACGACAGGGTCCAGAATGAGCAGTTCTTC
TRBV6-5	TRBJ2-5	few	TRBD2	CASSYQGLAGETQYF	TGTGCCAGCAGTTACCAGGGGCTAGCGGGCGAGACCCAGTACTTC
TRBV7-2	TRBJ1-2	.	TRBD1	CASSFSGGGYTF	TGTGCCAGCAGCTTCTCAGGGGGCGGCTACACCTTC
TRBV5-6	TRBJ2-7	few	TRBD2	CASSFPGTSGNEQYF	TGTGCCAGCAGCTTTCCCGGGACTAGCGGTAACGAGCAGTACTTC
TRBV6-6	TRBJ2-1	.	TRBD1	CASSHNRGKSVNEQFF	TGTGCCAGCAGTCACAACAGGGGCAAGTCCGTCAATGAGCAGTTCTTC
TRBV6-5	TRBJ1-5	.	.	CASQRIRGQPQHF	TGTGCTAGCCAAAGGATTCGGGGTCAGCCCCAGCATTTT
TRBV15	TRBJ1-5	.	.	CATSWEVKTGGQPQHF	TGTGCCACCAGCTGGGAGGTAAAGACCGGGGGTCAGCCCCAGCATTTT
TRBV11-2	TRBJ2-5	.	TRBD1	CASLPGQGIGETQYF	TGTGCCAGCTTGCCGGGACAGGGAATTGGGGAGACCCAGTACTTC
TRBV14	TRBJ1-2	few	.	CASSRLGTFTF	TGTGCCAGCAGCCGCCTCGGGACATTCACCTTC
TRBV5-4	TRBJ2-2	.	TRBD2	CASSLGLAVTGELFF	TGTGCCAGCAGCTTGGGACTAGCCGTCACCGGGGAGCTGTTTTTT